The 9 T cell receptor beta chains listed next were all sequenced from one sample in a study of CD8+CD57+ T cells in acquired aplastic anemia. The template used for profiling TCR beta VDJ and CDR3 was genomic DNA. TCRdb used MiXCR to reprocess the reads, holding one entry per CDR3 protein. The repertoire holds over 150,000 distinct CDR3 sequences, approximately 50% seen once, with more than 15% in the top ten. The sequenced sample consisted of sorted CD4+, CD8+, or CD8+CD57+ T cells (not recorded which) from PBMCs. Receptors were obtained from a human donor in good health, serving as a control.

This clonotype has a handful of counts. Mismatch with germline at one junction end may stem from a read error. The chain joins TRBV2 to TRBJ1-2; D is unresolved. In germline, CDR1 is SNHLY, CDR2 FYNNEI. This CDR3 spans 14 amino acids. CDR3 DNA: TGTGCCGGCAGTGAAGGAGGAAGACACTACGGCTACACCTTC. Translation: CAGSEGGRHYGYTF.

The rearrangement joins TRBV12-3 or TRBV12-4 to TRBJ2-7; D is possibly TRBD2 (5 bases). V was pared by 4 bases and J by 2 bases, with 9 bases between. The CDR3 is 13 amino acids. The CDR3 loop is CASSWGAAYEQYF. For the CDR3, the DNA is TGTGCCAGCAGTTGGGGAGCGGCCTACGAGCAGTACTTC.

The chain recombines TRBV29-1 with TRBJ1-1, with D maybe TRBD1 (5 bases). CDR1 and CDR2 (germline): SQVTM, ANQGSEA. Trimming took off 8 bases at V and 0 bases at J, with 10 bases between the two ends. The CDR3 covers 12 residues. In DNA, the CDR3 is TGCAGCATTGGACAAATGAACACTGAAGCTTTCTTT. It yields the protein CSIGQMNTEAFF. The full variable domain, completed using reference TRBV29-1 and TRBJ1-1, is SAVISQKPSRDICQRGTSLTIQCQVDSQVTMMFWYRQQPGQSLTLIATANQGSEATYESGFVIDKFPISRPNLTFSTLTVSNMSPEDSSIYLCSIGQMNTEAFFGQGTRLTVV.

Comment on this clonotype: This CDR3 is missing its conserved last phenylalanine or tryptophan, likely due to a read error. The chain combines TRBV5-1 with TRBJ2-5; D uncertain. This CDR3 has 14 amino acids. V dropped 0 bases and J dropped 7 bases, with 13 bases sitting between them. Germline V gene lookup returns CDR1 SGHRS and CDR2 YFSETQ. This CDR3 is CASSLESGKGTQYL. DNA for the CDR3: TGCGCCAGCAGCTTGGAATCAGGAAAGGGGACCCAGTACCTC.

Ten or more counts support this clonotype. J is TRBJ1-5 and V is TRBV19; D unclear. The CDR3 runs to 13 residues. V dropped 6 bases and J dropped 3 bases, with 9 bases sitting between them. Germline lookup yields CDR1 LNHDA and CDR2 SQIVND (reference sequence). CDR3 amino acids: CASRFTDNQPQHF. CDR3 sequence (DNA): TGTGCCAGTAGGTTTACAGACAATCAGCCCCAGCATTTT.

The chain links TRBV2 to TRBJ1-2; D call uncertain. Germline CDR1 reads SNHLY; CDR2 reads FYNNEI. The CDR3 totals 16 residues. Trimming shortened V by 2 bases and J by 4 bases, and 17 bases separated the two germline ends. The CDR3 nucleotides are TGTGCCAGCAGTGAAACTTGGTGGGAAGGATTCTATGGCTACACCTTC. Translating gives CASSETWWEGFYGYTF.

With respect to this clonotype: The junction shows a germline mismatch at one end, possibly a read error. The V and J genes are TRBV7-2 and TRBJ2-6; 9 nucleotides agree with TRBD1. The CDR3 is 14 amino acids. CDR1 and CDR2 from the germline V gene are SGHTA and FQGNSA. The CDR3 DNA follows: TGTGCCAGCAGCTTAGGGACCGGGACAGGGCCTGAAGCTTTC. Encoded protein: CASSLGTGTGPEAF.

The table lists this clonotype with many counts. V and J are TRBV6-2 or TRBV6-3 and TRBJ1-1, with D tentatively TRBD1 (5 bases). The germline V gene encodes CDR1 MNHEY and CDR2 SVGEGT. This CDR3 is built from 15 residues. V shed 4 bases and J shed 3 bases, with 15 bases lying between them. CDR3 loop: CASSSFLRGDTEAFF. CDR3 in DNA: TGTGCCAGCAGTTCGTTTTTGAGGGGTGACACTGAAGCTTTCTTT.

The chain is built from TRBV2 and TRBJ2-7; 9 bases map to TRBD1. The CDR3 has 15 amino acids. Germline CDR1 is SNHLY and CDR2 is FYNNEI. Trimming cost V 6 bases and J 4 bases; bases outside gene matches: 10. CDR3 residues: CASSLGTGMRYEQYF. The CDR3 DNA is TGTGCCAGCAGCCTCGGGACAGGGATGCGTTACGAGCAGTACTTC.